This TCR beta chain was identified in a study of shared clonotypes between healthy human individuals (dated by TCRdb to 2020 to 2021). Describing the broader study: The cohort comprised a couple of women and a few men aged 18 to 49 years. Libraries were prepared and TCR repertoires were sequenced by different laboratories using diverse techniques, in order to increase sequencing depth and limit assay-specific biases. Between about 0.9 and 9 billion PBMCs per donor were obtained by leukapheresis. For each donor, three plates each were used for CD4 naive and CD4 memory, two plates were used for CD8 naive, and one plate was used for CD8 memory. The study deeply sequenced blood TCR repertoires of five healthy adults to estimate repertoire size and the extent of clonotype sharing between individuals.

Using the deep immunoSEQ assay, TCR CDR3 regions were amplified from genomic DNA by multiplex PCR. Extracted genomic DNA from each cell subset was spread evenly across all wells of several immunoSEQ 96-well plates, with each plate serving as a replicate. For sorted subsets, 150 to 250 ng genomic DNA, equal to tens of thousands of T cell genomes, was loaded into each replicate PCR. Purified libraries were measured with a Qubit 3.0 fluorometer, size-checked on a Bioanalyzer 2100, and measured again with the KAPA Library Quantification kit. Every immunoSEQ 96-well plate was sequenced on a separate single-read 150-cycle Illumina NextSeq 550 flow cell. The original methods were these. Because the immunoSEQ output included only junctional sequences and no quality scores, the filtering could not be the same as the filtering used for full-length reads. Sequences were annotated with PyIR, a Python wrapper for IgBLAST v1.9, and V/J genes and CDR3 were assigned using IMGT germline references. Reads were removed for weak V/J assignments (E-value above 1e-6), missing CDR3, stop codons, out-of-frame junctions, or ambiguous translated residues. V3J clonotypes were defined as sequences sharing an identical inferred V gene, J gene, and CDR3 amino acid sequence. To compute the percentage overlap between repertoires, the number of shared unique clonotypes was divided by the size of the smaller repertoire. Repertoire richness was assessed with RTK rarefaction, the Chao1 estimator, and Recon v2.1 estimates of unobserved clonotypes. For all TCRbeta clonotypes obtained by the gDNA method from a few donors, generation probabilities were computed with OLGA. TCRdb obtained this table from immuneACCESS and retained in-frame rearrangements with V and J assigned. These tables miss some clones; where compared with another copy, unresolved V genes account for less than half of the shortfall, and the remainder is unexplained. V, J and clone size were drawn from that table, and D and trimming were deduced from the DNA. Across this sample there are roughly 2.5 million clones, with around nine tenths seen only once. The ten largest clones capture 0.14% of the sample.

Overall study outcomes, separate from this receptor: Sampling was limited to blood, and TCR repertoires in tissue likely differ from TCR repertoires in blood. Even with the large sequencing depth, rarefaction of the sorted-subset datasets indicated that sequencing was incomplete. The genetic and exposure-history diversity represented was limited by the small number of donors. Approximately 5% of naive CD4, around 3.5% of naive CD8, about 2.5% of memory CD4, and around 0.4% of memory CD8 clonotypes were shared across several donors. Based on pairwise subsampling, the degree of clonotype sharing among donors was expected to be affected by sequencing depth. Naive subsets generally had larger estimated clonotype richness than memory subsets did. Higher generation probabilities were observed for clonotypes shared by all four sorted-subset donors than for non-shared clonotypes.

Donors were healthy HIV-negative adults with no recently reported acute infections or vaccinations. Every donor was a Caucasian adult living in Nashville, Tennessee, USA. CD4+ T cells were enriched by magnetic negative selection; naive cells were then positively selected on CD45RA, and the negative fraction formed the memory subset. Blood was collected by leukapheresis, and PBMCs were isolated by Ficoll-Histopaque density gradient centrifugation and then cryopreserved in liquid nitrogen vapor phase. Analytical flow cytometry was used to check the purity and quantity of every magnetically sorted T cell population. Genomic DNA was isolated from every sorted fraction and measured by UV absorbance on a Nanodrop 2000c. This clone has more than one count but fewer than ten. Which antigen it targets is not known. No much larger clone exists at a distance of one base, and base qualities are not known. The sequenced sample was naive CD4+ T cells sorted from blood. What this sample's cell subset or site label stands for: CD45RA+ positively selected. The sequence derives from a man between 18 and 29 years old in good health.

The nucleotide sequence reads as follows: TGTGCCAGCAGTTCCGGTGGAAACACTGAAGCTTTCTTT. Its translation reads: CASSSGGNTEAFF. The chain employs TRBV2 and TRBJ1-1; no D segment can be confidently identified. The V and J ends are trimmed by 5 bases and 2 bases, leaving 9 bases between them. CDR1 SNHLY and CDR2 FYNNEI were looked up in the germline V gene. The CDR3 starts with the cysteine, ends with the phenylalanine, and has 13 residues. The DNA shown is the 39-base CDR3, in frame from base 1.